This is a list of T cell receptor beta chains from one sample in a study of shared clonotypes between healthy human individuals. Clones were read by immunoSEQ multiplex PCR, and TCRdb kept only the in-frame ones, dropping some. The data contain roughly 2,000,000 clones, about 94% of them singletons. Sequenced sample: naive CD8+ T cells sorted from blood. These receptors were obtained from a man between 18 and 35 years old in good health. CDR3s include the opening cysteine and the closing phenylalanine or tryptophan. The order of the fields is J gene, CDR3 length, V gene, D gene, clone size, CDR3 DNA, CDR3 protein. D genes are given only for firm matches. Rows may omit the clone size; those that give it use once, few, many or a size class.

TRBJ1-3 19 TRBV9 - - TGTGCCAGCAGCGTAGGGATACCCGGGACTGAGATCTCTGGAAACACCATATATTTT CASSVGIPGTEISGNTIYF
TRBJ2-3 15 TRBV7-2 TRBD2 - TGTGCCAGCAGCCCTAGCGGGGGACCCACAGATACGCAGTATTTT CASSPSGGPTDTQYF
TRBJ2-7 16 TRBV12-5 - - TGTGCTAGTGGTTTGGGATCCGGACAGAGACCCTACGAGCAGTACTTC CASGLGSGQRPYEQYF
TRBJ2-2 13 TRBV30 - - TGTGCCTGGGAACTAGCTGGGACCGGGGAGCTGTTTTTT CAWELAGTGELFF
TRBJ2-7 14 TRBV9 - - TGTGCCAGCAACGAAGGCGGGGCGACCTACGAGCAGTACTTC CASNEGGATYEQYF
TRBJ2-5 15 TRBV7-9 TRBD2 - TGTGCCAGCAGCTTACTCGCGGGGGTCCAAGAGACCCAGTACTTC CASSLLAGVQETQYF
TRBJ1-2 14 TRBV9 TRBD1 - TGTGCCAGCAGTGGGGGACAGGGCGGCCATGGCTACACCTTC CASSGGQGGHGYTF
TRBJ2-7 13 TRBV5-1 - once TGCGCCAGCAGCTTGGAGGTGCCCTACGAGCAGTACTTC CASSLEVPYEQYF
TRBJ1-4 16 TRBV4-1 TRBD1 - TGCGCCAGCAGCCAAGGGGGACAGGGCTCGAATGAAAAACTGTTTTTT CASSQGGQGSNEKLFF
TRBJ2-1 16 TRBV27 - - TGTGCCAGCAGTTTATCGGCGGGGGCGGGACAGAATGAGCAGTTCTTC CASSLSAGAGQNEQFF
TRBJ2-3 15 TRBV9 TRBD2 - TGTGCCAGCAGCCCAGGACTAGCGGACACAGATACGCAGTATTTT CASSPGLADTDTQYF
TRBJ2-4 17 TRBV4-3 - - TGCGCCAGCAGCCAAGAACGACCCGGGACGGAGGGGAACATTCAGTACTTC CASSQERPGTEGNIQYF
TRBJ1-1 15 TRBV27 - - TGTGCCAGCAGACGGACGGAACATATGAACACTGAAGCTTTCTTT CASRRTEHMNTEAFF
TRBJ2-7 15 TRBV27 TRBD1 - TGTGCCAGCAGTCCGGCGGACAGGGAGGCCTACGAGCAGTACTTC CASSPADREAYEQYF
TRBJ2-2 14 TRBV7-3 - - TGTGCCAGCAGCTTGGTAGAGAGCACCGGGGAGCTGTTTTTT CASSLVESTGELFF
TRBJ2-7 13 TRBV9 - - TGTGCCAGCAGCCCTGGTCTCCCCTACGAGCAGTACTTC CASSPGLPYEQYF
TRBJ2-5 16 TRBV11-2 TRBD1 - TGTGCCAGCAGCTTACGCCCAGGGGGCGCAGGGGAGACCCAGTACTTC CASSLRPGGAGETQYF
TRBJ2-3 15 TRBV6-1 TRBD2 - TGTGCCAGCAAGGAGCGGGGGCTACGCACAGATACGCAGTATTTT CASKERGLRTDTQYF
TRBJ2-1 15 TRBV13 TRBD1 few TGTGCCAGCAGCTTACGGACAGGGGGTTACAATGAGCAGTTCTTC CASSLRTGGYNEQFF
TRBJ1-2 13 TRBV9 - - TGTGCCAGCAGCGTAGACAGGGAAGAAGGCTACACCTTC CASSVDREEGYTF
TRBJ2-1 15 TRBV10-3 TRBD2 - TGTGCCATCAGTGACGAAGGGGAGCGGGGCAATGAGCAGTTCTTC CAISDEGERGNEQFF
TRBJ2-7 15 TRBV4-1 - - TGCGCCAGCAGCCAAGTTCAGGGTAGCTCCTACGAGCAGTACTTC CASSQVQGSSYEQYF
TRBJ1-3 15 TRBV5-4 TRBD1 - TGTGCCAGCAGCTACGGACAGGGCTCTGGAAACACCATATATTTT CASSYGQGSGNTIYF
TRBJ2-1 13 TRBV7-9 - - TGTGCCAGCAGCTTAAGCAGCGACAATGAGCAGTTCTTC CASSLSSDNEQFF
TRBJ1-3 15 TRBV4-3 TRBD1 - TGCGCCAGCAGCCAGTCCGGACAGGGGCGAAACACCATATATTTT CASSQSGQGRNTIYF
TRBJ2-7 16 TRBV11-2 TRBD1 - TGTGCCAGCAGCTACGGATTGGGGACAGGGAGGTCCGAGCAGTACTTC CASSYGLGTGRSEQYF
TRBJ2-3 21 TRBV28 TRBD2 - TGTGCCAGCAGTTTACCGTCAGCTGGGCGGGGGGGTCCCCCTAGCACAGATACGCAGTATTTT CASSLPSAGRGGPPSTDTQYF
TRBJ2-1 14 TRBV5-6 TRBD1 - TGTGCCAGCAGCTCCCGGGACAGGTACAATGAGCAGTTCTTC CASSSRDRYNEQFF
TRBJ2-7 13 TRBV14 - - TGTGCCAGCAGCCAAGGGCTAAGTTACGAGCAGTACTTC CASSQGLSYEQYF
TRBJ2-5 13 TRBV27 - - TGTGCCAGCAGTCCAGAGTGGGGGGAGACCCAGTACTTC CASSPEWGETQYF
TRBJ2-7 13 TRBV27 - - TGTGCCAGCAGTTTGAACAGCCGCTACGAGCAGTACTTC CASSLNSRYEQYF
TRBJ1-1 16 TRBV19 - - TGTGCCAGTAGTATAGGTCGGGGATCGGTGAACACTGAAGCTTTCTTT CASSIGRGSVNTEAFF
TRBJ1-4 17 TRBV2 - - TGTGCCAGCAGTGAACTCAGGCTTGGTGCAACTAATGAAAAACTGTTTTTT CASSELRLGATNEKLFF
TRBJ2-5 14 TRBV10-2 - - TGCGCCAGCAGTGAGGGGCCTCTACAAGAGACCCAGTACTTC CASSEGPLQETQYF
TRBJ1-2 14 TRBV27 - - TGTGCCAGCTCGATCGGACCAGCTAACTATGGCTACACCTTC CASSIGPANYGYTF
TRBJ2-2 16 TRBV19 TRBD2 - TGTGCCAGTAGTAACGGACTAGCGGGGAACACCGGGGAGCTGTTTTTT CASSNGLAGNTGELFF
TRBJ2-2 16 TRBV9 TRBD1 - TGTGCCAGCAGCGTAGTTATAGGGGGCTACACCGGGGAGCTGTTTTTT CASSVVIGGYTGELFF
TRBJ2-4 16 TRBV19 TRBD1 - TGTGCCAGGCGGGACAGGTCAGGCTCGGCCAAAAACATTCAGTACTTC CARRDRSGSAKNIQYF
TRBJ2-5 14 TRBV10-3 TRBD1 - TGTGCCATCAGTGAGGACAGGGTCGAGGAGACCCAGTACTTC CAISEDRVEETQYF
TRBJ2-5 13 TRBV7-9 - - TGTGCCAGCAGTCCAGAGTACCAAGAGACCCAGTACTTC CASSPEYQETQYF
TRBJ2-3 14 TRBV25-1 TRBD1 - TGTGCCAGCAGAAGGACAGGTTCGGCGGATACGCAGTATTTT CASRRTGSADTQYF
TRBJ2-5 17 TRBV11-2 TRBD1 - TGTGCCAGCAGCTTAAAAGTGTTCGGGACAGCCCAAGAGACCCAGTACTTC CASSLKVFGTAQETQYF
TRBJ1-1 13 TRBV27 - - TGTGCCAGCAGTTTAGGGGCAGGGAGTGAAGCTTTCTTT CASSLGAGSEAFF
TRBJ2-7 13 TRBV7-9 - - TGTGCCAGCAGCCCCGACCCGAGCCACGAGCAGTACTTC CASSPDPSHEQYF
TRBJ2-1 14 TRBV27 TRBD1 - TGTGCCAGCAGCACACAGGGGGCTTCCGATGAGCAGTTCTTC CASSTQGASDEQFF
TRBJ2-7 16 TRBV27 - - TGTGCCAGCAGTCCCTCCCCGGACGGGAGCTCCTACGAGCAGTACTTC CASSPSPDGSSYEQYF
TRBJ2-7 18 TRBV5-4 TRBD1 - TGTGCCAGCAGCATCGGGACAGCCAGCCCAACTAATCCCTACGAGCAGTACTTC CASSIGTASPTNPYEQYF
TRBJ2-3 16 TRBV4-1 TRBD2 - TGCGCCAGCAGCCAAGTGGCCAGCGGGGGATCAGATACGCAGTATTTT CASSQVASGGSDTQYF
TRBJ2-3 17 TRBV18 TRBD2 - TGTGCCAGCTCACCGACCCCTCCGGGAGGGGACACAGATACGCAGTATTTT CASSPTPPGGDTDTQYF
TRBJ1-1 16 TRBV6-1 TRBD1 once TGTGCCAGCAGTGACCAGACGGGACAGGGAGGCACTGAAGCTTTCTTT CASSDQTGQGGTEAFF
TRBJ2-7 13 TRBV5-1 TRBD1 - TGCGCCAGCACCCTGAGACAGGGATACGAGCAGTACTTC CASTLRQGYEQYF
TRBJ2-1 15 TRBV5-1 TRBD2 - TGCGCCAGCAGCCTATCTAGCGGGAGCAACAATGAGCAGTTCTTC CASSLSSGSNNEQFF
TRBJ2-1 16 TRBV4-3 - - TGCGCCAGCAGCCAAGATCGGGGGACAGCAGGGAGTGAGCAGTTCTTC CASSQDRGTAGSEQFF
TRBJ2-2 14 TRBV7-3 TRBD1 - TGTGCCAGCAGTCGACAGGGTAACACCGGGGAGCTGTTTTTT CASSRQGNTGELFF